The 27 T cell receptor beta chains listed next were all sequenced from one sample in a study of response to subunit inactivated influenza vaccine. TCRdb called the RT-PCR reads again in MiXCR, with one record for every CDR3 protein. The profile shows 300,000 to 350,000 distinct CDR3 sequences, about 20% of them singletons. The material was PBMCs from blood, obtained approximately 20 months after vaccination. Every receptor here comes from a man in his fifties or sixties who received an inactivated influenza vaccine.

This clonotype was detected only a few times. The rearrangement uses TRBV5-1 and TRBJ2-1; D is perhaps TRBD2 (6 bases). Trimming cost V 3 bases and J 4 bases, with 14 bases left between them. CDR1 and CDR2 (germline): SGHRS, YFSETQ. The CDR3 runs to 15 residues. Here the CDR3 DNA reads TGCGCCAGCAGCTCATCGGGACTGAATTACAATGAGCAGTTCTTC. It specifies CASSSSGLNYNEQFF.

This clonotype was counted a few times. CDR3: CASRADREVTEAFF. CDR3 nucleotide sequence: TGTGCCAGCAGGGCCGACAGGGAGGTCACTGAAGCTTTCTTT. The chain has TRBV27 and TRBJ1-1; 7 nucleotides match TRBD1. V lost 6 bases, J lost 4 bases, and 8 bases stayed unmatched. The CDR3 length is 14 residues. Germline values: CDR1 MNHEY, CDR2 SMNVEV (reference sequence).

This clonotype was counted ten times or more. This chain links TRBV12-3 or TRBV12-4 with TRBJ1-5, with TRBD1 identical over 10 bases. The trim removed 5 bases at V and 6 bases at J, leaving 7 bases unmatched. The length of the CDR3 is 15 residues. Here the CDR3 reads CASSETGGGGQPQHF. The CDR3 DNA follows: TGTGCCAGCAGTGAGACAGGGGGCGGGGGTCAGCCCCAGCATTTT.

CDR3 DNA sequence: TGTGCCAGCAGTTTTTGGGGGAGAGGCGGGTCCTACAATGAGCAGTTCTTC. As protein: CASSFWGRGGSYNEQFF. This chain links TRBV12-3 or TRBV12-4 with TRBJ2-1, with D perhaps given as TRBD1 or TRBD2 (5 bases each). Trimming pared 3 bases from V and 1 base from J, leaving 16 bases between. CDR3 length equals 17 residues.

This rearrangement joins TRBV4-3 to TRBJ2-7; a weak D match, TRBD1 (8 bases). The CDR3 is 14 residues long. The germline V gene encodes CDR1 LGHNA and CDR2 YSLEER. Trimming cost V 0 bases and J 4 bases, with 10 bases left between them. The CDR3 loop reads CASSQEQGGYEQYF. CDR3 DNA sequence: TGCGCCAGCAGCCAAGAACAGGGGGGGTACGAGCAGTACTTC.

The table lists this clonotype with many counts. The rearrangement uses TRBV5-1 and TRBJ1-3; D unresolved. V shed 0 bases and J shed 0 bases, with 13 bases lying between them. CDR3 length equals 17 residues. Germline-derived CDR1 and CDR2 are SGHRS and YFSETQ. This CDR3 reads CASSLEGGGSSGNTIYF. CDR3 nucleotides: TGCGCCAGCAGCTTGGAGGGAGGAGGATCCTCTGGAAACACCATATATTTT.

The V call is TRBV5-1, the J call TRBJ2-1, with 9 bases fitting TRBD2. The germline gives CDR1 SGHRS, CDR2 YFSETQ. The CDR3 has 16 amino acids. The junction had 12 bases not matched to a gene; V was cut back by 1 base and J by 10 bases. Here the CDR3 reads CASSLLAGEGFKEQFF. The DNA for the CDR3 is TGCGCCAGCAGCTTGTTAGCGGGAGAGGGCTTTAAGGAGCAGTTCTTC.

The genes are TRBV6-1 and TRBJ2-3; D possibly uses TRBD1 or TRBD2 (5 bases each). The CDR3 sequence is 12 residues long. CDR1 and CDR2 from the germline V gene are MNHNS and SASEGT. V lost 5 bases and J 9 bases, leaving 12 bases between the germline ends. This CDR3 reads CASSWGMRTQYF. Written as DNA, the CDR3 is TGTGCCAGCAGTTGGGGGATGAGGACGCAGTATTTT.

The CDR3 region has the DNA TGCAGCGTTGTGGGGGACCAAGAGACCCAGTACTTC. Translating gives CSVVGDQETQYF. The V gene is TRBV29-1, the J gene TRBJ2-5; the D gene could be TRBD1 or TRBD2 (5 bases each). The germline V and J ends were trimmed by 4 bases and 0 bases, with 6 bases remaining between them. The CDR3 extends over 12 amino acids. The germline CDR1 and CDR2 sequences are SQVTM and ANQGSEA.

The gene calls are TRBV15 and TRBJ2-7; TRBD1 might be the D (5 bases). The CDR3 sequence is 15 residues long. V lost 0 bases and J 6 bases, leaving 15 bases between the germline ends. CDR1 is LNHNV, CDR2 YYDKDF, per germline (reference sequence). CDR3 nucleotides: TGTGCCACCAGCAGAGATCAGTTGGGGCCATCCGAGCAGTACTTC. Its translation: CATSRDQLGPSEQYF. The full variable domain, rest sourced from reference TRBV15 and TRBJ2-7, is DAMVIQNPRYQVTQFGKPVTLSCSQTLNHNVMYWYQQKSSQAPKLLFHYYDKDFNNEADTPDNFQSRRPNTSFCFLDIRSPGLGDTAMYLCATSRDQLGPSEQYFGPGTRLTVT.

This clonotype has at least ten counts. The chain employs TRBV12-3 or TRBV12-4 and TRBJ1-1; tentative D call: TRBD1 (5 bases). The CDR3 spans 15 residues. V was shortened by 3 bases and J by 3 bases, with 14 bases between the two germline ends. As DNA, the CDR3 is TGTGCCAGCAGTTTTAGCGGGGACGTATACACTGAAGCTTTCTTT. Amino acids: CASSFSGDVYTEAFF.

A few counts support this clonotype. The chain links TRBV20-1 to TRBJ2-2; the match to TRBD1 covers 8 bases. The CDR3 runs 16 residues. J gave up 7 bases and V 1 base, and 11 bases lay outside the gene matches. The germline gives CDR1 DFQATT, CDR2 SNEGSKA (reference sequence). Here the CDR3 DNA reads TGCAGTGCTAGAGTGCCAGGGGGCTCGCGTATCGGGGAGCTGTTTTTT. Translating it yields CSARVPGGSRIGELFF.

DNA for the CDR3: TGTGCCAGCAGCTTAGGTCGGATGGGGGAGACCCAGTACTTC. It specifies CASSLGRMGETQYF. This sequence joins TRBV7-8 and TRBJ2-5; D remains ambiguous. V was shortened by 1 base and J by 5 bases, with 11 bases between the two germline ends. This CDR3 is 14 amino acids long. The germline V gene has CDR1 SGHVS and CDR2 FQNEAQ.

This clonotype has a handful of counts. The CDR3 is CASSLDPSPRNQPQHF. CDR3 in DNA: TGCGCCAGCAGCTTGGATCCCAGCCCCCGCAATCAGCCCCAGCATTTT. The V and J genes are TRBV5-1 and TRBJ1-5; no clear D. In germline, CDR1 is SGHRS, CDR2 YFSETQ. CDR3 size: 16 residues. V lost 0 bases and J lost 2, with 12 bases in between.

This chain's CDR3 is CAWETGGGVVNEQFF. The CDR3 bases are TGTGCCTGGGAAACAGGCGGGGGTGTCGTTAATGAGCAGTTCTTC. The chain has TRBV30 and TRBJ2-1, with TRBD2 matching over 7 bases. V lost 5 bases to trimming and J lost 7 bases; unmatched junction nucleotides: 14. The CDR3 is made up of 15 amino acids. CDR1 is GTSNPN and CDR2 is SVGIG in the germline V gene (reference sequence). The whole variable domain, remainder taken from reference TRBV30 and TRBJ2-1, is SQTIHQWPATLVQPVGSPLSLECTVEGTSNPNLYWYRQAAGRGLQLLFYSVGIGQISSEVPQNLSASRPQDRQFILSSKKLLLSDSGFYLCAWETGGGVVNEQFFGPGTRLTVL.

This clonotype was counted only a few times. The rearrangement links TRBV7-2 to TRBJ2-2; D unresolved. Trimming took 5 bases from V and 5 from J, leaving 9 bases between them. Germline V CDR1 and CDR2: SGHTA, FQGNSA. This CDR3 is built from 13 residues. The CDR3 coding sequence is TGTGCCAGCAGCCCGTATATAACCGGGGAGCTGTTTTTT. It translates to CASSPYITGELFF.

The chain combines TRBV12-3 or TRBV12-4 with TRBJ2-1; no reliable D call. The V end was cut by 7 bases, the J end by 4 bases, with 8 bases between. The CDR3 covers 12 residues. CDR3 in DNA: TGTGCCAGCACCAGTGGGTACAATGAGCAGTTCTTC. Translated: CASTSGYNEQFF.

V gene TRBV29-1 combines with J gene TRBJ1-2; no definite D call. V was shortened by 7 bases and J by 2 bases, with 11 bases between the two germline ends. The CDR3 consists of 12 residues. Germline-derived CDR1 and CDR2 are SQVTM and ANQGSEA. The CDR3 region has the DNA TGCAGCGCCCAGGCCGCAAACTATGGCTACACCTTC. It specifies CSAQAANYGYTF.

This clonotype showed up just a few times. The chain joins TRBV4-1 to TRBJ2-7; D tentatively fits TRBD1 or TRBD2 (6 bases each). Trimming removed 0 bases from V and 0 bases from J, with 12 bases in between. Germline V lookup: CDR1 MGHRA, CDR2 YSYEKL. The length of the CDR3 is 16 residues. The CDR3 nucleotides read TGCGCCAGCAGCCAAGATGTAACGGGGGCCTCCTACGAGCAGTACTTC. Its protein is CASSQDVTGASYEQYF.

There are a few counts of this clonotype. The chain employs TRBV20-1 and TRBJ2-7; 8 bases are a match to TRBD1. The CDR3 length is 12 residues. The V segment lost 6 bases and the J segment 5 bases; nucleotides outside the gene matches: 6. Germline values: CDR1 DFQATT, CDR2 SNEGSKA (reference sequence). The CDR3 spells CSAQRTGHEQYF. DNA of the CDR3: TGCAGTGCCCAACGGACAGGGCACGAGCAGTACTTC.

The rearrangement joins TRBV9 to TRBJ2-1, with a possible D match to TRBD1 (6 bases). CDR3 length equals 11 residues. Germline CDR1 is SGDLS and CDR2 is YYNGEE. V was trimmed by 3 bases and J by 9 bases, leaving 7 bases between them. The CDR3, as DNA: TGTGCCAGCAGCGAGGGGGTTGAGCAGTTCTTC. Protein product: CASSEGVEQFF.

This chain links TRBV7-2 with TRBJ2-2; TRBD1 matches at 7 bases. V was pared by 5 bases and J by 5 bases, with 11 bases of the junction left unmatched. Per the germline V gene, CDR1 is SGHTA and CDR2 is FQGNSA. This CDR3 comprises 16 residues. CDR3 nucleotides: TGTGCCAGCAGCCCGCGGGCAGGGGGTACAACCGGGGAGCTGTTTTTT. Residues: CASSPRAGGTTGELFF.

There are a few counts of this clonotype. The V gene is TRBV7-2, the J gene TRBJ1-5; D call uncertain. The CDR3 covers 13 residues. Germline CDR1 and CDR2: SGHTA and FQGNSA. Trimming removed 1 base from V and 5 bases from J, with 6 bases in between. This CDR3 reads CASSLVRDQPQHF. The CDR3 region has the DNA TGTGCCAGCAGCTTAGTTCGGGATCAGCCCCAGCATTTT.

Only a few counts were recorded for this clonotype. Here the CDR3 reads CASSLGGVHNQETQYF. CDR3 bases: TGTGCCAGCAGCTTAGGCGGGGTTCATAACCAAGAGACCCAGTACTTC. V is TRBV7-9 and J is TRBJ2-5; TRBD2 might be the D (6 bases). Trimming shortened V by 1 base and J by 0 bases, and 12 bases separated the two germline ends. CDR3 length equals 16 residues. Germline CDR1 and CDR2: SEHNR and FQNEAQ (reference sequence).

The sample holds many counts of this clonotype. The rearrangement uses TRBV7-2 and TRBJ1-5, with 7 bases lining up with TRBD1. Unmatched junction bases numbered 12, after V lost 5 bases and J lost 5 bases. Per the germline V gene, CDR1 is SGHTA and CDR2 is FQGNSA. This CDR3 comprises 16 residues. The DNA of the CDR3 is TGTGCCAGCAGCAAATTGCAGGGGGTTTGGCATCAGCCCCAGCATTTT. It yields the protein CASSKLQGVWHQPQHF.

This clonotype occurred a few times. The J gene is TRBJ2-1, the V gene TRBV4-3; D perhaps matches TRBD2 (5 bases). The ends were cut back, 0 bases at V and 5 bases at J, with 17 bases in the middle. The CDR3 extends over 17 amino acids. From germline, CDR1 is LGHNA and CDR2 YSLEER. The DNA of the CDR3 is TGCGCCAGCAGCCAAGACGTGGGAGCCAAGTACCACAATGAGCAGTTCTTC. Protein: CASSQDVGAKYHNEQFF.

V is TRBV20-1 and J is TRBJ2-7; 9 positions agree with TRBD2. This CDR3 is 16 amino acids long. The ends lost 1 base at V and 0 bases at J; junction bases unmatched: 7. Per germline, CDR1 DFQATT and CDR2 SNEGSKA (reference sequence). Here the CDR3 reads CSARAPSGINSYEQYF. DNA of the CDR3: TGCAGTGCTAGAGCCCCTAGCGGGATAAACTCCTACGAGCAGTACTTC.